The source of this T cell receptor (beta chain) is a study of blood T cell repertoires in COVID-19. The wider study: The cDNA or gDNA used as material had been derived from T cells, B-cell-depleted T cells, or PBMCs.

Measured with immunoSEQ multiplex PCR; TCRdb has only the in-frame clones, and not every one. The data hold about 73,000 clones, with 90% observed a single time. Germline V gene sequence: CDR1 MDHEN, CDR2 SYDVKM. The CDR3 is made up of 14 amino acids. The V end was cut by 3 bases, the J end by 4 bases, with 12 bases between. This clonotype was obtained from a woman under 30 with acute or convalescent COVID-19. The V and J genes are TRBV28 and TRBJ1-2; perhaps TRBD1 as D (6 bases). Sequenced sample: peripheral blood. The CDR3 DNA reads as TGTGCCAGCAGTTTTGGGGGCGCGGGCTATGGCTACACCTTC. Protein product: CASSFGGAGYGYTF.